This TCR beta chain was observed in a study of vaccination effects on CD4 cells after COVID-19. This CDR3 is 14 amino acids long. With 5 bases removed from V and 3 bases from J, the gap between germline ends came to 11 bases. The V gene's germline CDR1 is MNHEY and CDR2 SVGAGI. Study-level results: Pronounced clonal contraction occurred in clones induced by infection and by vaccine late after vaccination. Convalescent post-vaccine spike-reactive clones were mostly newly vaccine-induced.

The method was immunoSEQ multiplex PCR; TCRdb's version includes in-frame clones alone and lacks a portion of them. In the table there are fewer than 90,000 clones, 73% of which are singletons. Antigen-specific CD4+ T cells expanded by the ViraFEST assay with viral peptide pools were then sequenced. Isolation of CD4+ T cells took place after nine to ten days of culture. It was between March and December 2020 that the person had a SARS-CoV-2 infection confirmed by PCR. The researchers cultured fewer than 2.5 million PBMC per well with 7.5 to 10 IU/ml IL-2 and approximately 9.3 ug/ml peptides. In the case of this clone: Its specificity is unknown.

The chain combines TRBV6-5 with TRBJ2-1; no definite D call. The sequence came from a human donor who had a prior SARS-CoV-2 infection. The starting material was CD4+ T cells from PBMCs cultured with HIV peptides, obtained before COVID-19 vaccination. Subset described: HIV-1 Nef peptide pool negative control/reference culture. Here the CDR3 reads CASSPRWGYNEQFF. In DNA, the CDR3 is TGTGCCAGCAGTCCCCGGTGGGGCTACAATGAGCAGTTCTTC.